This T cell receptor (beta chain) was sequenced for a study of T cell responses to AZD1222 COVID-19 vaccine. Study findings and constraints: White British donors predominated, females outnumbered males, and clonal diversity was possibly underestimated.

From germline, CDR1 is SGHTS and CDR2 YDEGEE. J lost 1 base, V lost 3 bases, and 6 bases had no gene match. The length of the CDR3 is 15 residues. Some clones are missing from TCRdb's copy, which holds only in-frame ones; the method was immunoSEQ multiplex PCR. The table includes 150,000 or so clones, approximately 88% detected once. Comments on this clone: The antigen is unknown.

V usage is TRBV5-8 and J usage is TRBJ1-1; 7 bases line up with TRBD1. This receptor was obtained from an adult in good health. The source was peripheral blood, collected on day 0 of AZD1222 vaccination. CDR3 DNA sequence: TGTGCCAGCAGCTATTACAGGGGTCGGAACACTGAAGCTTTCTTT. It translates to CASSYYRGRNTEAFF.